This entry features one TCR beta chain sequence. A multiplex PCR was run with 60 Vbeta primers and 13 Jbeta primers. Profiled with immunoSEQ multiplex PCR; TCRdb holds only in-frame clones, not every one. The data hold roughly 120,000 clones, with over 60% observed a single time. The sample is drawn from a study of cytomegalovirus exposure and HLA in healthy donors. The ends were cut back, 1 base at V and 7 bases at J, with 14 bases in the middle. Germline V gene sequence: CDR1 SGHVS, CDR2 FQNEAQ. This CDR3 is built from 15 residues. This receptor was obtained from a man between 18 and 29 years old in good health and CMV-seronegative. Sample: PBMCs. This rearrangement joins TRBV7-8 to TRBJ2-1; D perhaps matches TRBD1 (6 bases). The CDR3 DNA sequence: TGTGCCAGCAGCTTAGGCGTCAACAGGGAGAATGAGCAGTTCTTC. It encodes CASSLGVNRENEQFF.